Following are 14 T cell receptor beta chains from one sample sequenced in a study of shared clonotypes between healthy human individuals. Assay: immunoSEQ multiplex PCR; the TCRdb copy retains only in-frame clones and omits some. This sample has roughly 1.4 million clones; 98% occur once, and the top ten carry 0.36%. The sample was naive CD4+ T cells sorted from blood. Subset indicated: CD45RA+ positively selected. These receptor sequences come from a young man in good health.

This chain connects TRBV20-1 to TRBJ1-2; perhaps TRBD1 as D (5 bases). Germline V gene sequence: CDR1 DFQATT, CDR2 SNEGSKA (reference sequence). Trimming took 3 bases from V and 8 from J, leaving 10 bases between them. The CDR3 has 11 amino acids. This CDR3 reads CSASRGSGYTF. CDR3 sequence (DNA): TGCAGTGCTAGTCGGGGGAGCGGCTACACCTTC.

This chain links TRBV5-1 with TRBJ2-7; D gene uncertain. Germline V lookup: CDR1 SGHRS, CDR2 YFSETQ. Trimming took off 4 bases at V and 0 bases at J, with 14 bases between the two ends. The CDR3 length is 15 residues. The CDR3 here is CASSPLDGPSYEQYF. In DNA, the CDR3 is TGCGCCAGCAGCCCCCTTGACGGACCCTCCTACGAGCAGTACTTC.

The gene calls are TRBV9 and TRBJ2-5; D is possibly TRBD2 (5 bases). Trimming stripped 0 bases from V and 2 bases from J, with 14 bases between. Looked up from germline, CDR1 is SGDLS and CDR2 is YYNGEE. This CDR3 region has 16 residues. Written as DNA, the CDR3 is TGTGCCAGCAGCGTAGCTGGAGGTTGGGGACAAGAGACCCAGTACTTC. Its protein is CASSVAGGWGQETQYF.

The chain combines TRBV13 with TRBJ1-1; 7 bases line up with TRBD1. J was trimmed by 1 base and V by 5 bases; bases with no gene match: 7. There are 15 residues in the CDR3. CDR1 is PRHDT and CDR2 is FYEKMQ in the germline V gene (reference sequence). CDR3 sequence: CASSLQGTANTEAFF. CDR3 bases: TGTGCCAGCAGCCTCCAAGGGACAGCGAACACTGAAGCTTTCTTT.

The chain employs TRBV6-1 and TRBJ2-1; TRBD2 matches 13 bases. V trimming: 4 bases; J trimming: 6 bases; junction bases outside the gene matches: 3. Germline CDR1 MNHNS, CDR2 SASEGT. The CDR3 contains 15 residues. CDR3 coding DNA: TGTGCCAGCAGTGGCGGGACTAGCGGGATCAATGAGCAGTTCTTC. Translation gives CASSGGTSGINEQFF.

The rearrangement links TRBV14 to TRBJ1-4; 7 nucleotides align to TRBD1. The CDR3 sequence is 14 residues long. J gave up 8 bases and V 4 bases, and 7 bases lay outside the gene matches. The V gene's germline CDR1 is SGHDN and CDR2 FVKESK. CDR3 coding DNA: TGTGCCAGCAGCCGACAGGGATCAAGGGAAAAACTGTTTTTT. Protein: CASSRQGSREKLFF.

With respect to this clone: Other nucleotide sequences in the sample specify the same CDR3. This chain connects TRBV28 to TRBJ2-1; D is unresolved. The CDR3 consists of 11 residues. The germline CDR1 and CDR2 sequences are MDHEN and SYDVKM. The V end was cut by 6 bases, the J end by 6 bases, with 6 bases between. CDR3: CASSVGNEQFF. CDR3 nucleotides: TGTGCCAGCAGCGTGGGCAATGAGCAGTTCTTC. The whole variable domain, remainder taken from reference TRBV28 and TRBJ2-1, is DVKVTQSSRYLVKRTGEKVFLECVQDMDHENMFWYRQDPGLGLRLIYFSYDVKMKEKGDIPEGYSVSREKKERFSLILESASTNQTSMYLCASSVGNEQFFGPGTRLTVL.

V usage is TRBV7-6 and J usage is TRBJ2-1; D possibly matches TRBD1 or TRBD2 (5 bases each). This CDR3 has 15 residues. Trimming shortened V by 1 base and J by 7 bases, and 14 bases separated the two germline ends. Germline V CDR1 and CDR2: SGHVS, FNYEAQ. The CDR3 nucleotides are TGTGCCAGCAGCTTAGAGGTGGGGTGGGGGAATGAGCAGTTCTTC. Residues: CASSLEVGWGNEQFF.

V is TRBV27 and J is TRBJ2-3; D is possibly TRBD2 (6 bases). Germline V gene sequence: CDR1 MNHEY, CDR2 SMNVEV (reference sequence). This CDR3 is built from 12 residues. Trimming removed 10 bases at V and 0 bases at J, with 8 bases between. The CDR3 reads CAIGTSTDTQYF. The CDR3 DNA sequence: TGTGCCATCGGGACTAGCACAGATACGCAGTATTTT.

A note on this clone: In the same sample, other DNA sequences code for this CDR3. The V call is TRBV28, the J call TRBJ1-2; D perhaps matches TRBD1 (5 bases). Germline CDR1 is MDHEN and CDR2 is SYDVKM. The V gene lost 3 bases and the J gene lost 6 bases, with 11 bases spanning the gap. This CDR3 is built from 13 residues. The CDR3: CASSLLQGHGYTF. CDR3 nucleotide sequence: TGTGCCAGCAGTTTGCTCCAGGGACATGGCTACACCTTC.

The chain employs TRBV28 and TRBJ2-7; 9 nucleotides match TRBD1. Germline loops: CDR1 MDHEN, CDR2 SYDVKM. V shed 6 bases, J shed 7 bases, and the junction held 10 bases outside the gene matches. The CDR3 covers 14 residues. In DNA form, the CDR3 reads TGTGCCAGCAGCCCCAGGGACAGGGTGGGTGAGCAGTACTTC. This encodes CASSPRDRVGEQYF.

The gene calls are TRBV9 and TRBJ2-1; 11 bases are shared with TRBD1. Germline assignment: CDR1 SGDLS and CDR2 YYNGEE. After removal of 4 bases from V and 2 bases from J, the junction contained 2 bases not matched to a gene. There are 15 residues in the CDR3. CDR3: CASSQGQGAYNEQFF. The CDR3 DNA sequence: TGTGCCAGCAGCCAGGGACAGGGGGCCTACAATGAGCAGTTCTTC.

The chain employs TRBV10-3 and TRBJ2-5; tentatively, D is TRBD1 or TRBD2 (5 bases each). V lost 11 bases, J lost 5 bases, and 15 bases lay in between. Germline CDR1 reads ENHRY; CDR2 reads SYGVKD. The CDR3 sequence is 12 residues long. CDR3 in DNA: TGTGCCTCCAATGGGGGAGACGAGACCCAGTACTTC. It specifies CASNGGDETQYF.

V gene TRBV7-3 combines with J gene TRBJ2-5; TRBD2 might be the D (5 bases). The V gene's germline CDR1 is SGHTA and CDR2 FQGTGA. The CDR3 has 13 residues. The V gene lost 2 bases and the J gene lost 7 bases, with 11 bases spanning the gap. This chain's CDR3 is CASSLDYAGTQYF. CDR3 in DNA: TGTGCCAGCAGCTTAGACTACGCTGGGACCCAGTACTTC.